Following are 29 T cell receptor beta chains from one sample sequenced in a study of cytomegalovirus exposure and HLA in healthy donors (dated by TCRdb to 2017 to 2019). The library was obtained by the immunoSEQ multiplex PCR assay. For the multiplex PCR, a mixture combining 60 forward primers for TCR Vbeta segments and 13 reverse primers for TCR Jbeta segments was used. TCRdb's version of the immuneACCESS table is confined to in-frame rearrangements and falls short of the full clone set. An unresolved V gene accounts for under half of the shortfall where checked; the remainder is of unknown origin. The sample table contains 90,000 to 140,000 clones; only one count was recorded for roughly 12% of them. The biggest ten clones account for about 16% of the sample. The sample taken for sequencing was PBMCs. The receptor source for this set is a man in his forties in good health and CMV-seropositive.

This clone was seen only a few times. This chain uses TRBV6-5 with TRBJ2-7; 10 positions match TRBD2. The CDR3 loop spans 15 amino acids. V lost 6 bases to trimming and J lost 3 bases; unmatched junction nucleotides: 8. The V gene's germline CDR1 is MNHEY and CDR2 SVGAGI. CDR3 residues: CASSPTSGDFYEQYF. The CDR3 DNA reads TGTGCCAGCAGCCCTACTAGCGGGGACTTCTACGAGCAGTACTTC.

A few counts support this clone. The chain uses TRBV5-5 and TRBJ1-4, with TRBD1 matching over 8 bases. V lost 1 base to trimming and J lost 10 bases; unmatched junction nucleotides: 3. This CDR3 has 13 amino acids. The V gene's germline CDR1 is SGHKS and CDR2 YYEKEE (reference sequence). CDR3 sequence: CASSLPGQGKLFF. As DNA, the CDR3 is TGTGCCAGCAGCTTGCCCGGACAGGGAAAACTGTTTTTT.

The chain recombines TRBV7-9 with TRBJ2-1, with D perhaps matching TRBD2 (6 bases). V shed 6 bases and J shed 6 bases, with 18 bases lying between them. The CDR3 extends over 15 amino acids. In germline, CDR1 is SEHNR, CDR2 FQNEAQ (reference sequence). The CDR3 DNA reads TGTGCCAGCAGAGGCGGGGTTCCCACCGGCAATGAGCAGTTCTTC. Translating gives CASRGGVPTGNEQFF.

The sample holds a few counts of this clone. The V and J genes are TRBV7-2 and TRBJ2-7; 8 nucleotides match TRBD2. V was pared by 4 bases and J by 2 bases, with 7 bases of the junction left unmatched. The CDR3 has 15 amino acids. CDR1 is SGHTA and CDR2 is FQGNSA in the germline V gene. In nucleotides, the CDR3 is TGTGCCAGCAGCTACGCGGGAGGTGGGGCCTACGAGCAGTACTTC. Amino acid sequence: CASSYAGGGAYEQYF.

This clone showed up just once. The V gene is TRBV5-1, the J gene TRBJ2-5; D gene unclear. V was pared by 0 bases and J by 1 base, with 7 bases between. Germline-derived CDR1 and CDR2 are SGHRS and YFSETQ. The CDR3 spans 14 residues. CDR3 DNA: TGCGCCAGCAGCTTGGAACAGCTCCAAGAGACCCAGTACTTC. It yields the protein CASSLEQLQETQYF.

CDR3: CASALAPDTQYF. In nucleotides, the CDR3 is TGTGCTAGTGCCTTAGCCCCAGATACGCAGTATTTT. J is TRBJ2-3 and V is TRBV12-5; D unclear. Germline loops: CDR1 LGHNT, CDR2 FRNRAP. The CDR3 extends over 12 amino acids. The V end lost 7 bases, the J end lost 4 bases, and 9 bases lay between the germline ends. Together with reference TRBV12-5 and TRBJ2-3, the CDR3 gives the full variable domain: DARVTQTPRHKVTEMGQEVTMRCQPILGHNTVFWYRQTMMQGLELLAYFRNRAPLDDSGMPKDRFSAEMPDATLATLKIQPSEPRDSAVYFCASALAPDTQYFGPGTRLTVL.

This clone was seen a few times. The chain is built from TRBV5-4 and TRBJ2-3; 11 positions match TRBD2. With V trimmed by 4 bases and J by 6 bases, 7 bases remained unmatched. This CDR3 comprises 15 residues. Per the germline V gene, CDR1 is SGHNT and CDR2 is YYREEE (reference sequence). This CDR3 reads CASSQIAGGRDTQYF. In DNA, the CDR3 is TGTGCCAGCAGCCAAATAGCGGGAGGGCGGGATACGCAGTATTTT.

This clone showed up just a few times. The rearrangement links TRBV30 to TRBJ1-1; the D is unclear. V lost 4 bases, J lost 5 bases, and 14 bases lay in between. The V gene's germline CDR1 is GTSNPN and CDR2 SVGIG (reference sequence). The CDR3 length is 13 residues. The CDR3 spells CAWIHGERTEAFF. The CDR3 nucleotides are TGTGCCTGGATTCACGGGGAAAGGACTGAAGCTTTCTTT.

There are a few counts of this clone. The chain combines TRBV9 with TRBJ2-6; 7 nucleotides line up with TRBD1. This CDR3 is built from 15 residues. The V and J ends lost 4 bases and 2 bases, in that order; junction bases with no gene match: 3. The germline CDR1 and CDR2 sequences are SGDLS and YYNGEE. Here the CDR3 reads CASSSDRAGANVLTF. For the CDR3, the DNA is TGTGCCAGCAGCTCAGACAGGGCTGGGGCCAACGTCCTGACTTTC.

The chain has TRBV30 and TRBJ2-2; the match to TRBD1 covers 9 bases. CDR3 length: 14 amino acids. The V gene end was trimmed by 2 bases and the J gene end by 5 bases; junction bases not matched to a gene: 3. CDR1 is GTSNPN, CDR2 SVGIG, per germline (reference sequence). In DNA form, the CDR3 reads TGTGCCTGGAGTTCGACAGGGGGAACCGGGGAGCTGTTTTTT. Its protein product is CAWSSTGGTGELFF. The full variable domain, in which reference TRBV30 and TRBJ2-2 provide the parts outside the CDR3, is SQTIHQWPATLVQPVGSPLSLECTVEGTSNPNLYWYRQAAGRGLQLLFYSVGIGQISSEVPQNLSASRPQDRQFILSSKKLLLSDSGFYLCAWSSTGGTGELFFGEGSRLTVL.

The chain uses TRBV2 and TRBJ2-7; TRBD2 is a possible D gene (6 bases). Deletions cut 7 bases from V and 6 bases from J, with 25 bases between. The CDR3 spans 16 residues. From germline, CDR1 is SNHLY and CDR2 FYNNEI. CDR3 in amino acids: CASIYGTRRGYREQYF. DNA of the CDR3: TGTGCCAGCATTTATGGGACCCGGCGGGGCTATCGCGAGCAGTACTTC.

This clone was observed a handful of times. The chain uses TRBV4-2 and TRBJ2-1, with 10 bases lining up with TRBD2. With 0 bases clipped from V and 9 bases from J, the junction kept 14 bases outside the gene matches. The CDR3 is 18 residues long. CDR1 is LGHNA, CDR2 YNFKEQ, per germline. DNA for the CDR3: TGTGCCAGCAGCCAAGATTGGTTCGGAGCGGGAGGGGGAGGTGAGCAGTTCTTC. This sequence encodes CASSQDWFGAGGGGEQFF.

The table lists this clone with a few counts. The gene calls are TRBV19 and TRBJ1-1; the match to TRBD1 covers 7 bases. CDR3 length: 14 residues. Germline loops: CDR1 LNHDA, CDR2 SQIVND (reference sequence). V gave up 8 bases and J gave up 1 base; unmatched junction bases: 7. CDR3 residues: CASRAGTANTEAFF. CDR3 coding DNA: TGTGCCAGTCGGGCCGGGACAGCGAACACTGAAGCTTTCTTT.

This clone came up a few times. This chain joins TRBV5-1 and TRBJ2-1, with a tentative D call TRBD1 (7 bases). This CDR3 has 13 residues. Germline CDR1 reads SGHRS; CDR2 reads YFSETQ. Trimming removed 4 bases from V and 6 bases from J, with 11 bases in between. For the CDR3, the DNA is TGCGCCAGCAGCCCAGGGGGGTCCAATGAGCAGTTCTTC. Protein product: CASSPGGSNEQFF.

This clone was counted a few times. The CDR3 is CASIGVFKNTEAFF. The CDR3 DNA follows: TGTGCCAGCATCGGGGTCTTTAAAAACACTGAAGCTTTCTTT. The V call is TRBV2, the J call TRBJ1-1; D not certain. The length of the CDR3 is 14 residues. With 7 bases removed from V and 2 bases from J, the gap between germline ends came to 14 bases. Germline lookup yields CDR1 SNHLY and CDR2 FYNNEI.

The DNA for the CDR3 is TGCGCCAGCAGCGCACGCCTCCGGACAGGGCCCACCGGGGAGCTGTTTTTT. Its protein product is CASSARLRTGPTGELFF. The rearrangement uses TRBV5-1 and TRBJ2-2; 8 bases agree with TRBD1. V gave up 4 bases and J gave up 4 bases; unmatched junction bases: 12. Germline values: CDR1 SGHRS, CDR2 YFSETQ. The CDR3 is 17 residues long.

This clone was picked up a small number of times. V and J are TRBV14 and TRBJ1-1, with TRBD1 matching over 9 bases. Germline V lookup: CDR1 SGHDN, CDR2 FVKESK. The CDR3 loop spans 17 amino acids. V lost 0 bases to trimming and J lost 0 bases; unmatched junction nucleotides: 5. As DNA, the CDR3 is TGTGCCAGCAGCCAAGATCTAGGGACAGGGTTGAACACTGAAGCTTTCTTT. This translates into CASSQDLGTGLNTEAFF. The variable domain in full, with the rest retrieved from reference TRBV14 and TRBJ1-1, is EAGVTQFPSHSVIEKGQTVTLRCDPISGHDNLYWYRRVMGKEIKFLLHFVKESKQDESGMPNNRFLAERTGGTYSTLKVQPAELEDSGVYFCASSQDLGTGLNTEAFFGQGTRLTVV.

The table lists this clone with a few counts. This chain joins TRBV28 and TRBJ2-4; 9 bases agree with TRBD2. The V segment lost 6 bases and the J segment 11 bases; nucleotides outside the gene matches: 2. Germline V CDR1 and CDR2: MDHEN, SYDVKM. The CDR3 contains 11 residues. CDR3 residues: CASSLAGLQYF. DNA for the CDR3: TGTGCCAGCAGCCTAGCGGGACTTCAGTACTTC.

The rearrangement links TRBV2 to TRBJ2-1; tentatively, D is TRBD2 (6 bases). This CDR3 region has 14 residues. Germline CDR1 SNHLY, CDR2 FYNNEI. Trimming took off 6 bases at V and 8 bases at J, with 17 bases between the two ends. CDR3 in DNA: TGTGCCAGCAGCCTCTTGACTAGTTTGGATGAGCAGTTCTTC. Translated: CASSLLTSLDEQFF.

There are a few counts of this clone. The chain combines TRBV6-1 with TRBJ2-5, with D perhaps TRBD2 (5 bases). CDR1 MNHNS and CDR2 SASEGT come from the germline V gene. The CDR3 consists of 14 residues. Trimming took 6 bases from V and 5 from J, leaving 16 bases between them. The CDR3 loop is CASSPRASGETQYF. For the CDR3, the DNA is TGTGCCAGCAGCCCCCGGGCCTCGGGGGAGACCCAGTACTTC.

This chain links TRBV5-1 with TRBJ2-7, with D possibly matching TRBD2 (6 bases). Germline loops: CDR1 SGHRS, CDR2 YFSETQ. This CDR3 comprises 16 residues. V was clipped by 0 bases and J by 5 bases, with 18 bases between them. The CDR3 protein is CASSLGGTGLSNEQYF. In DNA, the CDR3 is TGCGCCAGCAGCTTGGGGGGGACGGGACTTTCCAACGAGCAGTACTTC.

This clone was seen a few times. The sample has other DNA sequences that encode this CDR3 too. V usage is TRBV4-1 and J usage is TRBJ2-2, with 12 bases fitting TRBD2. After removal of 4 bases from V and 4 bases from J, the junction contained 10 bases not matched to a gene. The CDR3 covers 18 residues. The germline CDR1 and CDR2 sequences are MGHRA and YSYEKL. This CDR3 is CASSPRLAGGPGTGELFF. CDR3 DNA sequence: TGCGCCAGCAGCCCCCGTCTAGCGGGAGGGCCGGGCACCGGGGAGCTGTTTTTT.

The chain uses TRBV7-2 and TRBJ1-1, with 7 bases aligning to TRBD1. Per the germline V gene, CDR1 is SGHTA and CDR2 is FQGNSA. The length of the CDR3 is 14 residues. Trimming cost V 3 bases and J 4 bases; bases outside gene matches: 5. DNA of the CDR3: TGTGCCAGCAGCTTTTCAGGGGGGAGCACTGAAGCTTTCTTT. Translation gives CASSFSGGSTEAFF.

This clone appeared a few times. The rearrangement links TRBV6-5 to TRBJ1-5; a weak D match, TRBD1 (5 bases). Germline CDR1 and CDR2: MNHEY and SVGAGI. Between the trimmed V and J ends, which lost 6 bases and 3 bases, there was a span of 9 bases. The CDR3 has 13 amino acids. Written as DNA, the CDR3 is TGTGCCAGCAGAGACAGTATCAATCAGCCCCAGCATTTT. Protein product: CASRDSINQPQHF.

V gene TRBV14 combines with J gene TRBJ2-2, with D unclear. Germline CDR1 SGHDN, CDR2 FVKESK. There are 13 residues in the CDR3. Deletions cut 4 bases from V and 1 base from J, with 4 bases between. CDR3 sequence: CASSPWNTGELFF. CDR3 sequence (DNA): TGTGCCAGCAGCCCTTGGAACACCGGGGAGCTGTTTTTT.

The chain uses TRBV28 and TRBJ2-1; D is uncertain. The CDR3 totals 9 residues. Germline CDR1 is MDHEN and CDR2 is SYDVKM. V lost 8 bases to trimming and J lost 11 bases, with 7 bases between them. CDR3 sequence reads: CASGSKQFF. In DNA, the CDR3 is TGTGCCAGCGGCTCCAAGCAGTTCTTC. Filled out from reference TRBV28 and TRBJ2-1, the complete variable domain reads DVKVTQSSRYLVKRTGEKVFLECVQDMDHENMFWYRQDPGLGLRLIYFSYDVKMKEKGDIPEGYSVSREKKERFSLILESASTNQTSMYLCASGSKQFFGPGTRLTVL.

This clone occurred a few times. The CDR3 sequence is CASSQYPTGSFTRPDYEQYF. The CDR3 DNA reads TGCGCCAGCAGCCAATACCCGACAGGGTCTTTCACGCGTCCGGACTACGAGCAGTACTTC. The rearrangement joins TRBV4-3 to TRBJ2-7, with 7 bases matching TRBD1. V dropped 2 bases and J dropped 3; count of bases not matched to a gene: 22. CDR3 length: 20 residues. Germline CDR1 and CDR2: LGHNA and YSLEER.

This clone was counted a few times. The V gene is TRBV11-2, the J gene TRBJ2-2; tentatively, D is TRBD2 (5 bases). V was cut by 3 bases and J by 4 bases, with 12 bases left in between. Germline V gene sequence: CDR1 SGHAT, CDR2 FQNNGV. This CDR3 region has 15 residues. CDR3 in amino acids: CASSFGAAGTGELFF. The CDR3 nucleotides read TGTGCCAGCAGCTTCGGAGCGGCGGGCACCGGGGAGCTGTTTTTT.

The CDR3 is CASSSKQGAGEQFF. CDR3 nucleotides: TGTGCCAGCAGTTCAAAACAGGGGGCAGGTGAGCAGTTCTTC. The gene calls are TRBV25-1 and TRBJ2-1, with TRBD1 matching 9 bases. The germline V gene has CDR1 MGHDK and CDR2 SYGVNS. The CDR3 is made up of 14 amino acids. V was pared by 5 bases and J by 9 bases, with 8 bases of the junction left unmatched.